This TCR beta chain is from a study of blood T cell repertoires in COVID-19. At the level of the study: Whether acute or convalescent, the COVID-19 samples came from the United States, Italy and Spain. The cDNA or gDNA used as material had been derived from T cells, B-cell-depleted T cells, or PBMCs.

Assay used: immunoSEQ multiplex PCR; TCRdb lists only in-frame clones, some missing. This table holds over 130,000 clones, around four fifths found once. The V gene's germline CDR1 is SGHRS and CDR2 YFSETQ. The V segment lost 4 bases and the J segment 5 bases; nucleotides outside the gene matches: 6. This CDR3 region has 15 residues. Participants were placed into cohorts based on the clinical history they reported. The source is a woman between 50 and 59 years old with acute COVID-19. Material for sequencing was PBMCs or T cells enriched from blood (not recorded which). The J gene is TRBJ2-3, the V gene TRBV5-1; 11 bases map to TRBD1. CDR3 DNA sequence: TGCGCCAGCAGCCCGGACAGGGGGCGCGTAGATACGCAGTATTTT. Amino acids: CASSPDRGRVDTQYF.